These 5 T cell receptor beta chains originate from one sample sequenced in a study of T cell repertoires in cytomegalovirus infection. In TCRdb, the reads were re-called with MiXCR into one record per CDR3 protein. The profile shows approximately 320,000 distinct CDR3 sequences, more than 9% of them singletons. The sequencing sample was made of PBMCs. Receptor source: a human donor in good health (CMV status not recorded). Some clones in this sample may be carry-over from other donors' samples.

The V and J genes are TRBV6-6 and TRBJ2-1, with 7 nucleotides matching TRBD2. CDR3 length: 16 amino acids. Per germline, CDR1 MNHNY and CDR2 SVGAGI (reference sequence). V gave up 5 bases and J gave up 4 bases; unmatched junction bases: 11. The DNA of the CDR3 is TGTGCCAGCAGTCGTGGCGGGGGTACATCATACAATGAGCAGTTCTTC. It is translated as CASSRGGGTSYNEQFF.

Concerning this clonotype itself: This may arise from a read error, as a much more abundant clone is one base away. The chain recombines TRBV7-2 with TRBJ1-1, with 7 bases aligning to TRBD1. CDR1 is SGHTA and CDR2 is FQGNSA in the germline V gene. The CDR3 is 15 residues long. The CDR3 nucleotides read TGTGCCAGCAGCAACCGACAGGGATCCCCCACTGAAGCTTACTTT. This sequence encodes CASSNRQGSPTEAYF.

This clonotype was detected a few times. In nucleotides, the CDR3 is TGTGCCAGCAGCGCCAACGGGGGGCCGGTGGACATTCAGTACTTC. As protein: CASSANGGPVDIQYF. V usage is TRBV5-4 and J usage is TRBJ2-4, with D possibly TRBD2 on 7 matching bases. The germline gives CDR1 SGHNT, CDR2 YYREEE (reference sequence). There are 15 residues in the CDR3. V lost 4 bases, J lost 8 bases, and 19 bases lay in between.

This clonotype came up many times. CDR3 in amino acids: CASSYEASGGRDTQYF. Written as DNA, the CDR3 is TGTGCCAGCAGTTACGAAGCTAGCGGGGGGCGGGATACGCAGTATTTT. V is TRBV6-2 or TRBV6-3 and J is TRBJ2-3; 11 bases line up with TRBD2. Germline V CDR1 and CDR2: MNHEY, SVGEGT. Germline trimming cut 2 bases from V and 6 bases from J; bases unmatched to any gene: 7. CDR3 length: 16 amino acids.

The chain carries TRBV5-6 and TRBJ2-5; D gene unclear. Trimming removed 4 bases at V and 5 bases at J, with 18 bases between. Germline CDR1 is SGHDT and CDR2 is YYEEEE. This CDR3 comprises 15 residues. The CDR3: CASSMESLSPETQYF. The CDR3 DNA reads TGTGCCAGCAGCATGGAGAGTTTGTCGCCGGAGACCCAGTACTTC.